This T cell receptor (beta chain) was documented in a study of T cells in women clearing cervical HPV infection (dated by TCRdb to about 2018). Context from the whole study: The cases were about 25 women with histologically confirmed HPV16-related CIN3 or worse, and 2 of these cases were invasive cancers. Cases and controls were matched on year of sample collection and on age within five years. Five blinded duplicates per group were added as quality controls, giving some 60 samples: approximately 50 participants and 10 replicates. In the parent cohort, some 10,000 women aged 18 or older were enrolled in Guanacaste, Costa Rica, during about 1993 to 1995 and were followed for 7 to 8 years. A median age of approximately 31 years was observed in cases versus 37 to 40 in controls, and no significant differences in baseline characteristics were found. Blood from cases was collected at the visit where the lesion was first found, while blood from controls was collected once the infection could no longer be detected. Since HLA typing was available for only a few women, HLA type could not be ruled out as a confounder. This exploratory proof-of-principle case-control study, nested within the Guanacaste HPV Natural History Study in Costa Rica, compared TCR repertoires among women with different cervical HPV16 outcomes. For cases, the median interval between lesion detection and blood sampling was more than 130 days, with an interquartile range of roughly 85 to 200 days. The controls were fewer than 30 women whose single incident HPV16 infection cleared within 12 months with no development of precancer or cancer.

Points the paper makes about the study in general: TRBV6-7 relative abundance was lower in cases than in controls (approximately 0.11% versus 0.16%; Bonferroni P = 0.0008). Across sequencing depths, CIN3+ cases showed significantly higher TCR repertoire richness than controls, but evenness did not differ between the groups. Whether associations preceded infection or resulted from infection could not be shown with the cross-sectional design, and effector/memory subsets and HPV-specific T cells were not isolated. Cases were distinguished from controls with an estimated AUC of 0.7 to 0.85 by random forest classifiers combining richness and V gene abundances. Because the number of T cells in each sample was unknown, differences in richness could reflect differing T-cell content rather than repertoire biology.

CDR1 and CDR2, looked up from the germline V gene, are SGHRS and YFSETQ. From its cysteine to its phenylalanine, the CDR3 spans 19 amino acids. Sequencing covers 48 bases of the CDR3, shown here with the frame starting at base 1. A remark on this clone: The clone's antigen remains unknown. The CDR3 goes on 3 residues after the read ends, and that part is filled in from the germline J gene.

Every participant had a single incident cervical HPV16 infection, and prevalent HPV16 infections were excluded. Cervical HPV DNA was detected by MY09/MY11 PCR, and genotyping was performed by dot-blot hybridization. Roughly 16 mL of heparinized blood were centrifuged, and the buffy coat was split into aliquots, frozen at -30 degrees C, and then kept at -80 degrees C. QIAGEN kits were used to extract genomic DNA from buffy coat specimens. TCR beta CDR3 regions were amplified by multiplex PCR from an average of roughly 1,200 ng genomic DNA per sample using the immunoSEQ assay. Primer bias was corrected in the assay by using a complete synthetic TCR repertoire to establish an amplification baseline. Amplicons were sequenced on the Illumina platform. From the authors' description of their analysis: Sequence errors were corrected by clustering with frequency ratios and a modified nearest-neighbor algorithm, and the sequences were then analyzed in the immunoSEQ Analyzer using IMGT gene definitions. TCR richness and evenness were averaged over 20 rarefaction repeats at each rarefaction depth, excluding samples with fewer sequences than the depth. Relative abundances of V, D and J genes were compared between groups using Wilcoxon rank sum tests, with FDR correction applied. For the blinded duplicates, the intraclass correlation was nearly 96% for TCR richness and averaged roughly 75% across about 64 gene segments. TCRdb took over this immuneACCESS table, retaining in-frame rearrangements with V and J assigned. Such tables are incomplete; in checked studies, under half of the missing clones stem from an unresolved V gene, and the remainder is unexplained. V, J and clone size are those of that table, while D and trimming were read from the DNA. The record for this sample contains some 30,000 clones. The top ten constitute 4.3% of the sample.

The sample taken for sequencing was blood buffy coat. The chain joins TRBV5-1 to TRBJ2-2; D gene: possibly TRBD1, on 5 matching bases. This TCR came from a woman between 18 and 75 years old with a cervical HPV16 infection that either progressed to CIN3+ or cleared (not recorded which). CDR3 DNA, as far as it was read: TGCGCCAGCAGCTTGGCCCCCCGAAAACCCTCCTCTGGGGCCAACGTG. The encoded protein is CASSLAPRKPSSGANV. The entire CDR3 is CASSLAPRKPSSGANVLFF.